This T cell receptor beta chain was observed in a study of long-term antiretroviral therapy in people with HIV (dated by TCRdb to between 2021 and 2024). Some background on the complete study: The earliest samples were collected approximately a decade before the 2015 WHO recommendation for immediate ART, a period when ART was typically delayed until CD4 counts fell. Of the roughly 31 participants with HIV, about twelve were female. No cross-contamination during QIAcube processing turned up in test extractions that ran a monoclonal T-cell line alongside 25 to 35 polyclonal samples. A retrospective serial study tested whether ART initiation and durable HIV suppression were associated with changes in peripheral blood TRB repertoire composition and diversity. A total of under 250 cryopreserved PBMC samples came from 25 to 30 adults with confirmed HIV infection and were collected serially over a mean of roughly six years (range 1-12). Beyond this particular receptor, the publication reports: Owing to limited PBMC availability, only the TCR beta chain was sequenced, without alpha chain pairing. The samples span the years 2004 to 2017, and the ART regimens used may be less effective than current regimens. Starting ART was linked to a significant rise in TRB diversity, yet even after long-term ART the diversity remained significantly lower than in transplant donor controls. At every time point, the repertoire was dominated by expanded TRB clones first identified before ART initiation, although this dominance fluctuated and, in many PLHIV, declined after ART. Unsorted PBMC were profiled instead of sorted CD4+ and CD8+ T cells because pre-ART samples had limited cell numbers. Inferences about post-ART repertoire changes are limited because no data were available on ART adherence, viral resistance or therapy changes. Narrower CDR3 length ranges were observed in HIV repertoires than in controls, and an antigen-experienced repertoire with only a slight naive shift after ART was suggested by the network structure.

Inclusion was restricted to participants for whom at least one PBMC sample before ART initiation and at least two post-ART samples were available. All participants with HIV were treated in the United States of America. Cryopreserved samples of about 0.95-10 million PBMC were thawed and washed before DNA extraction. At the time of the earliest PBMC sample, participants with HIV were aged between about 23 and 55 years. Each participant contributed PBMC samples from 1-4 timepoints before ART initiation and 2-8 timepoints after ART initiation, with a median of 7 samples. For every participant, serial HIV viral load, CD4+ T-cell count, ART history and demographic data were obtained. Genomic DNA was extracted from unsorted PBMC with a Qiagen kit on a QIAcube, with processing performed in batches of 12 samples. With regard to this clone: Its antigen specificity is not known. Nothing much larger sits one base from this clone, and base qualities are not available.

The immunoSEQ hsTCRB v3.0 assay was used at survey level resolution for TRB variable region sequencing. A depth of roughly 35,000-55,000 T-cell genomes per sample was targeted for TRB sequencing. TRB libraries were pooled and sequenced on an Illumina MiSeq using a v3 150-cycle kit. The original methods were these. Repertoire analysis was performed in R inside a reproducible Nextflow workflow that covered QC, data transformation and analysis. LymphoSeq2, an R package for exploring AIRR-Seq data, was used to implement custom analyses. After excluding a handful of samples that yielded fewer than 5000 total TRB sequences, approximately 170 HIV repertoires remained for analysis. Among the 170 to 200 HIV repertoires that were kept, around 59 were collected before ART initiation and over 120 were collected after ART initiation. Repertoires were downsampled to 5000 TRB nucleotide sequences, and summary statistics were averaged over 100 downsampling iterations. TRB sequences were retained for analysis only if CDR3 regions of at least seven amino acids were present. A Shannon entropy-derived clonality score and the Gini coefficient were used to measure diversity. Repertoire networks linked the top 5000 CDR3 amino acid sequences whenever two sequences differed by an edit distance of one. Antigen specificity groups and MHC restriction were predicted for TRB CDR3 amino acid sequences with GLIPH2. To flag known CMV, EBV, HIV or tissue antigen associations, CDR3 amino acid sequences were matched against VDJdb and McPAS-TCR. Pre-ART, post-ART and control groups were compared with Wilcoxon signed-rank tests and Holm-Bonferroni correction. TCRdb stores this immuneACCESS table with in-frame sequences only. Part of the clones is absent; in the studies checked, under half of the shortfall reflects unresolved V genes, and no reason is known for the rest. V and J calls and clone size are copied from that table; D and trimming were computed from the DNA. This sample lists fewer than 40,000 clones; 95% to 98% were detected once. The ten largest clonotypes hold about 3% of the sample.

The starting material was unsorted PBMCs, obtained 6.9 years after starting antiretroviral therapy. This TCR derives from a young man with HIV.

The CDR3 is CSVEILGPRKDYEQYF. The DNA sequence reads TGCAGCGTTGAGATCCTGGGGCCAAGAAAGGACTACGAGCAGTACTTC. This chain joins TRBV29-1 to TRBJ2-7; the D region possibly corresponds to TRBD1 (5 bases align). CDR1 SQVTM and CDR2 ANQGSEA are derived from the germline V gene. The junction carries 21 bases between V and J, which are trimmed by 3 bases and 3 bases respectively. From cysteine to phenylalanine, the CDR3 is 16 amino acids long. Only the CDR3 portion is preserved as DNA: 48 bases, with reading frame beginning at the first base.